These 17 T cell receptor beta chains were sequenced from one sample in a study of tumor-infiltrating lymphocytes in localized non-small cell lung cancer. The protocol was immunoSEQ multiplex PCR, while the TCRdb copy is restricted to in-frame clones and leaves out a portion. The sample lists about 12,000 clones; 80% were seen once. Source material: lung tumor tissue. All receptors come from a human donor with non-small cell lung cancer.

The V gene is TRBV28, the J gene TRBJ1-1; 8 bases are shared with TRBD1. V shed 8 bases and J 6 bases; nucleotides not matched to a gene: 5. The germline V gene encodes CDR1 MDHEN and CDR2 SYDVKM. This CDR3 spans 12 amino acids. CDR3 nucleotides: TGTGCCAGCGGAAACAGGGGGGCTGAAGCTTTCTTT. Its translation is CASGNRGAEAFF.

This clone was counted a single time. This chain joins TRBV5-1 and TRBJ2-7, with D unclear. The V gene lost 3 bases and the J gene lost 1 base, with 11 bases spanning the gap. Looked up from germline, CDR1 is SGHRS and CDR2 is YFSETQ. The CDR3 length is 14 residues. The CDR3 here is CASSSHDESYEQYF. CDR3 bases: TGCGCCAGCAGCTCCCATGACGAGTCCTACGAGCAGTACTTC.

This clone occurred once. The chain carries TRBV9 and TRBJ2-7; D might be TRBD1 (6 bases). The CDR3 has 14 residues. Trimming left V 0 bases short and J 4 bases short, with 11 bases between. Germline V gives CDR1 SGDLS, CDR2 YYNGEE. The CDR3 nucleotides read TGTGCCAGCAGCGTAGCCCCGGACAGATACGAGCAGTACTTC. Its translation is CASSVAPDRYEQYF.

The chain couples TRBV2 to TRBJ1-1, with unresolved D. The CDR3 has 14 amino acids. V dropped 7 bases and J dropped 3 bases, with 15 bases sitting between them. Germline V gene sequence: CDR1 SNHLY, CDR2 FYNNEI. In nucleotides, the CDR3 is TGTGCCAGCACCCCCAAAGAGTCGTACACTGAAGCTTTCTTT. Residues: CASTPKESYTEAFF.

The chain joins TRBV2 to TRBJ1-6, with D hard to call. V lost 7 bases, J lost 6 bases, and 16 bases lay in between. Germline CDR1 reads SNHLY; CDR2 reads FYNNEI. This CDR3 region has 15 residues. CDR3 residues: CASTADRATNSPLHF. DNA for the CDR3: TGTGCCAGCACAGCAGACCGGGCCACTAATTCACCCCTCCACTTT.

This sequence joins TRBV7-7 and TRBJ2-1; the D gene is possibly TRBD2 (6 bases). Germline lookup yields CDR1 SSHAT and CDR2 FNYEAQ (reference sequence). The CDR3 spans 16 residues. Trimming shortened V by 0 bases and J by 5 bases, and 14 bases separated the two germline ends. The CDR3 sequence: CASSLAGGVGNNEQFF. CDR3 coding DNA: TGTGCCAGCAGCTTAGCCGGGGGAGTAGGCAACAATGAGCAGTTCTTC.

This clone was recorded a few times. The chain carries TRBV19 and TRBJ1-5; no definite D call. The V end was cut by 1 base, the J end by 4 bases, with 11 bases between. The CDR3 has 15 amino acids. CDR1 is LNHDA, CDR2 SQIVND, per germline (reference sequence). The CDR3 nucleotides read TGTGCCAGTAGTATAGCCCTGACGGGTAATCAGCCCCAGCATTTT. It yields the protein CASSIALTGNQPQHF.

This clone was detected only once. This chain uses TRBV19 with TRBJ2-2, with TRBD2 matching 9 bases. Trimming cost V 3 bases and J 4 bases; bases outside gene matches: 3. The length of the CDR3 is 15 residues. Germline values: CDR1 LNHDA, CDR2 SQIVND (reference sequence). In DNA form, the CDR3 reads TGTGCCAGTAGTATTCTAGCGGGGCCCACCGGGGAGCTGTTTTTT. Protein sequence: CASSILAGPTGELFF.

The genes are TRBV5-4 and TRBJ1-2, with TRBD1 as a possible D gene (5 bases). This CDR3 is 15 amino acids long. Trimming cost V 4 bases and J 6 bases, with 19 bases left between them. CDR1 is SGHNT and CDR2 is YYREEE in the germline V gene (reference sequence). CDR3 bases: TGTGCCAGCAGCCCCGCGGCGGGGGTGGGTAATGGCTACACCTTC. Translation gives CASSPAAGVGNGYTF.

The chain couples TRBV6-5 to TRBJ2-2; 11 nucleotides match TRBD1. The CDR3 has 16 residues. The V and J ends lost 2 bases and 5 bases, in that order; junction bases with no gene match: 4. Looked up from germline, CDR1 is MNHEY and CDR2 is SVGAGI. CDR3 in amino acids: CASSYGQGAGTGELFF. In DNA form, the CDR3 reads TGTGCCAGCAGTTACGGACAGGGGGCCGGTACCGGGGAGCTGTTTTTT.

This clone was seen more than once but under ten times. The chain uses TRBV2 and TRBJ1-5; TRBD1 agrees at 9 bases. V lost 7 bases, J lost 7 bases, and 11 bases stayed unmatched. Germline CDR1 SNHLY, CDR2 FYNNEI. The CDR3 extends over 15 amino acids. CDR3 residues: CASTYGTGREQPQHF. The CDR3, as DNA: TGTGCCAGCACCTACGGGACAGGGAGAGAACAGCCCCAGCATTTT.

The rearrangement joins TRBV7-9 to TRBJ2-7; D is possibly TRBD2 (6 bases). Germline V lookup: CDR1 SEHNR, CDR2 FQNEAQ (reference sequence). This CDR3 region has 15 residues. Trimming removed 6 bases at V and 0 bases at J, with 15 bases between. The chain's CDR3 is CASRPPGLHSYEQYF. CDR3 bases: TGTGCCAGCAGGCCCCCGGGACTGCACTCCTACGAGCAGTACTTC.

This clone was found a few times. The V and J genes are TRBV2 and TRBJ1-2, with TRBD1 matching 8 bases. Per germline, CDR1 SNHLY and CDR2 FYNNEI. After removal of 2 bases from V and 6 bases from J, the junction contained 8 bases not matched to a gene. The CDR3 has 15 residues. CDR3 in amino acids: CASSEPTQGADGYTF. CDR3 nucleotides: TGTGCCAGCAGTGAACCGACCCAGGGGGCCGATGGCTACACCTTC.

The rearrangement joins TRBV11-3 to TRBJ1-4, with unresolved D. The length of the CDR3 is 14 residues. V was cut by 1 base and J by 3 bases, with 6 bases left in between. Germline CDR1 is SGHNT and CDR2 is YENEEA. The CDR3 DNA reads TGTGCCAGCAGCTTAGGGCAAGCTAATGAAAAACTGTTTTTT. Protein: CASSLGQANEKLFF.

The chain combines TRBV19 with TRBJ2-2, with TRBD2 matching over 7 bases. The V gene's germline CDR1 is LNHDA and CDR2 SQIVND (reference sequence). Trimming cost V 8 bases and J 1 base; bases outside gene matches: 7. The CDR3 covers 15 residues. In nucleotides, the CDR3 is TGTGCCAGTTGCCCACCGGGGGGGAACACCGGGGAGCTGTTTTTT. Protein product: CASCPPGGNTGELFF.

This rearrangement joins TRBV7-6 to TRBJ2-7, with 10 bases lining up with TRBD1. With 5 bases clipped from V and 3 bases from J, the junction kept 7 bases outside the gene matches. Germline V gene data show CDR1 as SGHVS and CDR2 as FNYEAQ. This CDR3 comprises 15 residues. The DNA for the CDR3 is TGTGCCAGCAGCCCGGGACAGGGGTTTCTCTACGAGCAGTACTTC. Encoded protein: CASSPGQGFLYEQYF.

The V call is TRBV11-3, the J call TRBJ1-3; TRBD1 is a possible D gene (6 bases). This CDR3 is 14 amino acids long. From germline, CDR1 is SGHNT and CDR2 YENEEA. Trimming stripped 4 bases from V and 8 bases from J, with 15 bases between. CDR3 nucleotides: TGTGCCAGCAGCTCTTCACAGGGTTCGGACACCATATATTTT. Its translation: CASSSSQGSDTIYF.